This is a list of T cell receptor beta chains from one sample in a study of beta chain features in type 1 diabetes. Assay used: immunoSEQ multiplex PCR; TCRdb lists only in-frame clones, some missing. Among 15,000 or so clones, about two thirds were seen once, and the ten largest hold about 0.57%. The material sequenced was stem cell memory CD4+ T cells from blood. The receptors were gathered from a woman between 18 and 30 years old with type 1 diabetes. Each CDR3 is given with its conserved first and last residue. The D gene is left open where the match is weak. The size entry is marked missing in some rows and otherwise reads once, few, many or a size class.

J gene: TRBJ2-2
V gene: TRBV2
D gene: TRBD2
clone size: .
CDR3 protein: CASRTSEIGELFF
CDR3 DNA: TGTGCCAGCAGGACTAGCGAAATCGGGGAGCTGTTTTTT

J gene: TRBJ2-1
V gene: TRBV4-3
D gene: .
clone size: .
CDR3 protein: CASSQAVSWGEAWGNEQFF
CDR3 DNA: TGCGCCAGCAGCCAAGCTGTGTCTTGGGGGGAGGCTTGGGGGAATGAGCAGTTCTTC

J gene: TRBJ1-4
V gene: TRBV7-6
D gene: .
clone size: .
CDR3 protein: CASSLGATNEKLFF
CDR3 DNA: TGTGCCAGCAGCTTAGGCGCAACTAATGAAAAACTGTTTTTT

J gene: TRBJ2-7
V gene: TRBV7-2
D gene: .
clone size: .
CDR3 protein: CASSLARAAGEQYF
CDR3 DNA: TGTGCCAGCAGCTTAGCGCGGGCCGCGGGAGAGCAGTACTTC

J gene: TRBJ1-3
V gene: TRBV30
D gene: .
clone size: .
CDR3 protein: CAWSGERVISGNTIYF
CDR3 DNA: TGTGCCTGGAGTGGTGAGCGCGTGATCTCTGGAAACACCATATATTTT

J gene: TRBJ2-7
V gene: TRBV14
D gene: TRBD1
clone size: .
CDR3 protein: CASSQRQGSYEQYF
CDR3 DNA: TGTGCCAGCAGCCAGCGACAGGGGAGCTACGAGCAGTACTTC

J gene: TRBJ2-7
V gene: TRBV29-1
D gene: TRBD1
clone size: .
CDR3 protein: CSASRDRGPYEQYF
CDR3 DNA: TGCAGCGCCTCCCGGGACAGAGGACCCTACGAGCAGTACTTC

J gene: TRBJ2-5
V gene: TRBV7-2
D gene: .
clone size: few
CDR3 protein: CASSPQAQEETQYF
CDR3 DNA: TGTGCCAGCAGCCCACAGGCCCAAGAGGAGACCCAGTACTTC

J gene: TRBJ2-7
V gene: TRBV7-2
D gene: TRBD1
clone size: .
CDR3 protein: CASRTGTGGKEQYF
CDR3 DNA: TGTGCCAGCAGGACCGGGACAGGGGGCAAAGAGCAGTACTTC

J gene: TRBJ2-3
V gene: TRBV7-2
D gene: .
clone size: few
CDR3 protein: CASKLRKSTDTQYF
CDR3 DNA: TGTGCCAGCAAACTTCGCAAGAGCACAGATACGCAGTATTTT

J gene: TRBJ1-1
V gene: TRBV6-5
D gene: .
clone size: .
CDR3 protein: CASSPPGYGTEAFF
CDR3 DNA: TGTGCCAGCAGCCCCCCCGGGTATGGGACTGAAGCTTTCTTT

J gene: TRBJ2-2
V gene: TRBV7-3
D gene: TRBD1
clone size: .
CDR3 protein: CASSPLDRAASSELFF
CDR3 DNA: TGTGCCAGCAGCCCGCTAGACAGGGCTGCCTCATCGGAGCTGTTTTTT

J gene: TRBJ1-6
V gene: TRBV4-1
D gene: .
clone size: once
CDR3 protein: CASSQFPSGGSSYNSPLHF
CDR3 DNA: TGCGCCAGCAGCCAATTCCCATCCGGGGGGTCTTCCTATAATTCACCCCTCCACTTT

J gene: TRBJ1-1
V gene: TRBV11-2
D gene: .
clone size: .
CDR3 protein: CASSLGAMNTEAFF
CDR3 DNA: TGTGCCAGCAGCTTAGGGGCTATGAACACTGAAGCTTTCTTT

J gene: TRBJ1-2
V gene: TRBV7-9
D gene: .
clone size: once
CDR3 protein: CASSLGGGPYGYTF
CDR3 DNA: TGTGCCAGCAGCCTAGGCGGTGGCCCCTATGGCTACACCTTC

J gene: TRBJ1-4
V gene: TRBV5-1
D gene: TRBD1
clone size: .
CDR3 protein: CASSTGQEMANEKLFF
CDR3 DNA: TGCGCCAGCAGCACCGGACAGGAGATGGCTAATGAAAAACTGTTTTTT

J gene: TRBJ2-2
V gene: TRBV28
D gene: TRBD1
clone size: .
CDR3 protein: CAVRGQGEAGELFF
CDR3 DNA: TGTGCCGTGCGAGGACAGGGTGAAGCCGGGGAGCTGTTTTTT

J gene: TRBJ2-5
V gene: TRBV5-4
D gene: .
clone size: .
CDR3 protein: CASSNRRQGGETQYF
CDR3 DNA: TGTGCCAGCAGCAACCGTAGACAGGGAGGAGAGACCCAGTACTTC

J gene: TRBJ2-6
V gene: TRBV29-1
D gene: .
clone size: few
CDR3 protein: CSVAARAWGANVLTF
CDR3 DNA: TGCAGCGTGGCCGCGCGGGCGTGGGGGGCCAACGTCCTGACTTTC

J gene: TRBJ1-1
V gene: TRBV30
D gene: .
clone size: few
CDR3 protein: CACGGTTKAFF
CDR3 DNA: TGTGCCTGCGGGGGGACAACGAAAGCTTTCTTT

J gene: TRBJ1-2
V gene: TRBV15
D gene: .
clone size: .
CDR3 protein: CATRTPADSYGYTF
CDR3 DNA: TGTGCCACCAGAACCCCTGCGGACAGCTATGGCTACACCTTC

J gene: TRBJ2-2
V gene: TRBV7-3
D gene: TRBD2
clone size: .
CDR3 protein: CASSPTSGSRGELFF
CDR3 DNA: TGTGCCAGCAGCCCCACTAGCGGGAGTCGCGGGGAGCTGTTTTTT

J gene: TRBJ1-1
V gene: TRBV7-2
D gene: .
clone size: .
CDR3 protein: CASSLPSHGRQTYTEAFF
CDR3 DNA: TGTGCCAGCAGCCTACCTTCGCACGGTAGACAGACATACACTGAAGCTTTCTTT

J gene: TRBJ2-2
V gene: TRBV10-3
D gene: TRBD2
clone size: .
CDR3 protein: CATERGANTGELFF
CDR3 DNA: TGTGCCACCGAGCGGGGGGCGAACACCGGGGAGCTGTTTTTT

J gene: TRBJ2-7
V gene: TRBV11-3
D gene: .
clone size: .
CDR3 protein: CASSLGGVREQYF
CDR3 DNA: TGTGCCAGCAGCTTGGGGGGAGTGAGGGAGCAGTACTTC

J gene: TRBJ2-2
V gene: TRBV11-3
D gene: .
clone size: .
CDR3 protein: CASSLDQNTGELFF
CDR3 DNA: TGTGCCAGCAGCTTAGATCAGAACACCGGGGAGCTGTTTTTT

J gene: TRBJ2-3
V gene: TRBV5-1
D gene: .
clone size: .
CDR3 protein: CASSLPTDTQYF
CDR3 DNA: TGCGCCAGCAGCTTGCCGACAGATACGCAGTATTTT

J gene: TRBJ2-1
V gene: TRBV11-2
D gene: .
clone size: .
CDR3 protein: CASSLDSTGGEQFF
CDR3 DNA: TGTGCCAGCAGCTTAGATAGCACCGGGGGTGAGCAGTTCTTC

J gene: TRBJ1-5
V gene: TRBV10-3
D gene: TRBD1
clone size: few
CDR3 protein: CATTPTGDQPQHF
CDR3 DNA: TGTGCCACCACACCCACAGGGGATCAGCCCCAGCATTTT

J gene: TRBJ2-1
V gene: TRBV6-6
D gene: TRBD1
clone size: .
CDR3 protein: CASSLWTGDNEQFF
CDR3 DNA: TGTGCCAGCAGTTTGTGGACAGGGGACAATGAGCAGTTCTTC

J gene: TRBJ2-7
V gene: TRBV7-7
D gene: .
clone size: .
CDR3 protein: CASSPGTRNNRDYSYEQYF
CDR3 DNA: TGTGCTAGCAGCCCCGGGACACGAAATAACCGGGACTACTCCTACGAGCAGTACTTC

J gene: TRBJ2-7
V gene: TRBV7-9
D gene: TRBD1
clone size: .
CDR3 protein: CASSPGTGGEQYF
CDR3 DNA: TGTGCCAGCAGCCCCGGGACAGGTGGCGAGCAGTACTTC

J gene: TRBJ1-2
V gene: TRBV10-3
D gene: TRBD1
clone size: .
CDR3 protein: CAIKIGQGAGNYGYTF
CDR3 DNA: TGTGCCATCAAAATTGGGCAGGGGGCCGGTAACTATGGCTACACCTTC

J gene: TRBJ1-5
V gene: TRBV2
D gene: .
clone size: .
CDR3 protein: CASSGGDQPQHF
CDR3 DNA: TGTGCCAGCAGCGGGGGAGACCAGCCCCAGCATTTT

J gene: TRBJ2-7
V gene: TRBV4-1
D gene: TRBD2
clone size: few
CDR3 protein: CASSSTAGESYEQYF
CDR3 DNA: TGCGCCAGCAGCTCGACGGCGGGAGAGAGTTACGAGCAGTACTTC

J gene: TRBJ2-3
V gene: TRBV11-3
D gene: .
clone size: .
CDR3 protein: CASSSPGSVTDTQYF
CDR3 DNA: TGTGCCAGCAGCTCGCCCGGGTCGGTCACAGATACGCAGTATTTT

J gene: TRBJ2-7
V gene: TRBV7-2
D gene: .
clone size: .
CDR3 protein: CASSRPGTHSYEQYF
CDR3 DNA: TGTGCCAGCAGCAGACCCGGGACTCACTCCTACGAGCAGTACTTC

J gene: TRBJ2-1
V gene: TRBV6-5
D gene: .
clone size: .
CDR3 protein: CASSYSRRPDNEQFF
CDR3 DNA: TGTGCCAGCAGTTACAGCCGGCGGCCCGACAATGAGCAGTTCTTC

J gene: TRBJ1-4
V gene: TRBV10-2
D gene: TRBD1
clone size: .
CDR3 protein: CASSLSRDSEKLFF
CDR3 DNA: TGCGCCAGCAGTCTGAGCCGGGACAGTGAAAAACTGTTTTTT

J gene: TRBJ1-5
V gene: TRBV29-1
D gene: .
clone size: few
CDR3 protein: CSVGDNNQPQHF
CDR3 DNA: TGCAGCGTTGGGGACAACAATCAGCCCCAGCATTTT

J gene: TRBJ2-5
V gene: TRBV5-1
D gene: .
clone size: .
CDR3 protein: CASSQERAFQETQYF
CDR3 DNA: TGCGCCAGCAGCCAAGAGCGGGCCTTTCAAGAGACCCAGTACTTC

J gene: TRBJ2-7
V gene: TRBV28
D gene: .
clone size: once
CDR3 protein: CASSFWDGGSTYEQYF
CDR3 DNA: TGTGCCAGCAGTTTCTGGGACGGGGGAAGTACCTACGAGCAGTACTTC

J gene: TRBJ1-2
V gene: TRBV30
D gene: .
clone size: .
CDR3 protein: CAWSYGTSNYGYTF
CDR3 DNA: TGTGCCTGGAGTTATGGCACCTCTAACTATGGCTACACCTTC

J gene: TRBJ2-1
V gene: TRBV15
D gene: .
clone size: .
CDR3 protein: CATSRDRGRFNEQFF
CDR3 DNA: TGTGCCACCAGCAGAGACAGGGGCCGTTTCAATGAGCAGTTCTTC

J gene: TRBJ1-4
V gene: TRBV7-2
D gene: .
clone size: .
CDR3 protein: CASSFRPMGNRVGEKLFF
CDR3 DNA: TGTGCCAGCAGCTTCCGCCCAATGGGGAACAGGGTGGGTGAAAAACTGTTTTTT

J gene: TRBJ1-2
V gene: TRBV6-6
D gene: TRBD1
clone size: .
CDR3 protein: CASSQGDGYTF
CDR3 DNA: TGTGCCAGCAGTCAGGGGGACGGCTACACCTTC

J gene: TRBJ2-7
V gene: TRBV7-9
D gene: .
clone size: .
CDR3 protein: CASTQSSGFYYEQYF
CDR3 DNA: TGTGCCAGCACCCAGAGTAGCGGTTTCTACTACGAGCAGTACTTC

J gene: TRBJ2-7
V gene: TRBV2
D gene: TRBD1
clone size: .
CDR3 protein: CASSDWDRPTYEQYF
CDR3 DNA: TGTGCCAGCAGTGACTGGGACAGACCTACCTACGAGCAGTACTTC

J gene: TRBJ2-5
V gene: TRBV6-5
D gene: TRBD1
clone size: .
CDR3 protein: CASSYTPRTGTQTQYF
CDR3 DNA: TGTGCCAGCAGTTACACCCCTCGGACAGGGACCCAGACCCAGTACTTC

J gene: TRBJ2-1
V gene: TRBV6-5
D gene: TRBD2
clone size: .
CDR3 protein: CATAETSGLYNEQFF
CDR3 DNA: TGTGCCACCGCGGAGACTAGCGGGCTGTACAATGAGCAGTTCTTC

J gene: TRBJ2-3
V gene: TRBV19
D gene: TRBD2
clone size: .
CDR3 protein: CARTGTTTPSSTDTQYF
CDR3 DNA: TGTGCCAGAACCGGGACTACCACTCCCTCTAGCACAGATACGCAGTATTTT

J gene: TRBJ2-5
V gene: TRBV11-2
D gene: .
clone size: .
CDR3 protein: CASNRQLEETQYF
CDR3 DNA: TGTGCCTCAAATAGACAGTTAGAAGAGACCCAGTACTTC

J gene: TRBJ2-6
V gene: TRBV5-1
D gene: TRBD2
clone size: .
CDR3 protein: CASSSSGAGANVLTF
CDR3 DNA: TGCGCCAGCAGTTCGAGCGGGGCTGGGGCCAACGTCCTGACTTTC